Below, 30 T cell receptor beta chains from the same sample are listed, as sequenced in a study of blood T cell repertoires in COVID-19. Sequencing was performed with immunoSEQ multiplex PCR; in TCRdb, only in-frame clones are kept and a portion is missing. The repertoire has about 48,000 clones, approximately 80% of them found once; the top ten carry approximately 7%. The specimen sequenced was peripheral blood. The source of these receptors is a middle-aged man with acute or convalescent COVID-19.

The rearrangement uses TRBV11-2 and TRBJ2-5; 14 bases align to TRBD2. With V trimmed by 5 bases and J by 5 bases, 16 bases remained unmatched. The CDR3 is 19 residues long. CDR1 is SGHAT, CDR2 FQNNGV, per germline. CDR3 sequence (DNA): TGTGCCAGCAGCCCCGCGGGGAGGGGACTAGCGGGGGTACTGGAGACCCAGTACTTC. Amino acid sequence: CASSPAGRGLAGVLETQYF.

V usage is TRBV4-1 and J usage is TRBJ2-1, with D possibly being TRBD1 (6 bases). The CDR3 contains 16 residues. Germline CDR1 MGHRA, CDR2 YSYEKL. Trimming stripped 1 base from V and 9 bases from J, with 19 bases between. In nucleotides, the CDR3 is TGCGCCAGCAGCCAAGTACCGGGACATCCTCTATCTGAGCAGTTCTTC. Amino acids: CASSQVPGHPLSEQFF.

The CDR3: CASSRQGNTEAFF. CDR3 DNA: TGTGCCAGCAGTCGACAGGGGAACACTGAAGCTTTCTTT. This rearrangement joins TRBV6-6 to TRBJ1-1; 7 bases line up with TRBD1. This CDR3 has 13 residues. The J segment lost 1 base and the V segment lost 5 bases, leaving 1 base of the junction unmatched. Germline V gene lookup returns CDR1 MNHNY and CDR2 SVGAGI (reference sequence).

The J gene is TRBJ1-1, the V gene TRBV5-1; TRBD1 aligns across 10 bases. Germline V gives CDR1 SGHRS, CDR2 YFSETQ. V lost 6 bases, J lost 3 bases, and 11 bases stayed unmatched. The CDR3 loop spans 16 amino acids. The CDR3 DNA follows: TGCGCCAGCAAAAGACAGGGGGCGGGGTATTACACTGAAGCTTTCTTT. This translates into CASKRQGAGYYTEAFF.

This clone showed up just once. V usage is TRBV7-2 and J usage is TRBJ1-6; 7 bases are shared with TRBD1. Germline CDR1 and CDR2: SGHTA and FQGNSA. The CDR3 is 14 amino acids. The J segment lost 10 bases and the V segment lost 1 base, leaving 4 bases of the junction unmatched. The CDR3 region has the DNA TGTGCCAGCAGCTTAGTCGGGACAGTCTCACCCCTCCACTTT. This codes for CASSLVGTVSPLHF.

This rearrangement joins TRBV2 to TRBJ1-3; maybe TRBD1 (6 bases). V lost 4 bases to trimming and J lost 0 bases, with 10 bases between them. This CDR3 is 15 amino acids long. The V gene's germline CDR1 is SNHLY and CDR2 FYNNEI. The CDR3 is CASSVGGPSGNTIYF. DNA for the CDR3: TGTGCCAGCAGTGTGGGGGGGCCCTCTGGAAACACCATATATTTT.

The CDR3 region is CASSLLLTGDGNQPQHF. Written as DNA, the CDR3 is TGTGCCAGCAGCCTGCTACTAACAGGGGATGGCAATCAGCCCCAGCATTTT. The rearrangement joins TRBV5-8 to TRBJ1-5; 7 positions agree with TRBD1. CDR3 length: 17 amino acids. J gave up 2 bases and V 4 bases, and 12 bases lay outside the gene matches. In germline, CDR1 is SGHTS, CDR2 YDEGEE.

The CDR3 sequence is CASSAGLWSNQPQHF. The CDR3 nucleotides are TGTGCCAGCAGCGCGGGTTTGTGGAGTAATCAGCCCCAGCATTTT. This chain joins TRBV5-5 and TRBJ1-5; D is ambiguous. Trimming cost V 4 bases and J 4 bases, with 15 bases left between them. This CDR3 is 15 amino acids long. The germline V gene encodes CDR1 SGHKS and CDR2 YYEKEE (reference sequence).

Only a few counts were recorded for this clone. V gene TRBV30 combines with J gene TRBJ1-3; TRBD1 might be the D (6 bases). V was trimmed by 5 bases and J by 6 bases, leaving 11 bases between them. In germline, CDR1 is GTSNPN, CDR2 SVGIG (reference sequence). The CDR3 covers 12 residues. CDR3 amino acids: CAWDRKANTIYF. The CDR3 region has the DNA TGTGCCTGGGACAGGAAAGCAAACACCATATATTTT.

The chain uses TRBV4-1 and TRBJ2-5; D might be TRBD2 (6 bases). Germline CDR1 and CDR2: MGHRA and YSYEKL. With 4 bases removed from V and 0 bases from J, the gap between germline ends came to 6 bases. The CDR3 is 13 residues long. The CDR3 bases are TGCGCCAGCAGCCGGGACTACCAAGAGACCCAGTACTTC. Its protein is CASSRDYQETQYF.

This chain joins TRBV12-5 and TRBJ1-5; D ambiguous. With 5 bases removed from V and 3 bases from J, the gap between germline ends came to 17 bases. The CDR3 spans 16 residues. Germline V lookup: CDR1 LGHNT, CDR2 FRNRAP. CDR3 DNA: TGTGCTAGTGGTGCATCACTGGAGATATTCAATCAGCCCCAGCATTTT. The encoded protein is CASGASLEIFNQPQHF.

This clone came up once. The chain carries TRBV11-2 and TRBJ2-3; the match to TRBD2 covers 10 bases. The CDR3 is 15 residues long. V was clipped by 3 bases and J by 2 bases; unmatched bases: 2. Germline assignment: CDR1 SGHAT and CDR2 FQNNGV. CDR3 nucleotides: TGTGCCAGCAGCTTTAGCGGGGGGATCACAGATACGCAGTATTTT. Amino acid sequence: CASSFSGGITDTQYF.

This clone has a handful of counts. The chain is built from TRBV5-1 and TRBJ1-6; the D gene is possibly TRBD1 (5 bases). Germline V gene lookup returns CDR1 SGHRS and CDR2 YFSETQ. V was pared by 1 base and J by 9 bases, with 23 bases between. The length of the CDR3 is 18 residues. CDR3 loop: CASSLLLIGTGASSPLHF. The CDR3 DNA reads as TGCGCCAGCAGCTTGTTGTTAATTGGTACTGGGGCGTCTTCACCCCTCCACTTT.

The chain recombines TRBV9 with TRBJ1-3; no firm D call. The germline CDR1 and CDR2 sequences are SGDLS and YYNGEE. The CDR3 is 15 residues long. V was clipped by 0 bases and J by 0 bases, with 7 bases between them. CDR3 sequence (DNA): TGTGCCAGCAGCGTAGCTTCCTCCTCTGGAAACACCATATATTTT. Encoded protein: CASSVASSSGNTIYF.

This clone was recorded a few times. The gene calls are TRBV2 and TRBJ1-2, with D perhaps TRBD1 (6 bases). The CDR3 is made up of 12 amino acids. Germline CDR1 reads SNHLY; CDR2 reads FYNNEI. Deletions cut 5 bases from V and 5 bases from J, with 9 bases between. The chain's CDR3 is CASSPQGYGYTF. As DNA, the CDR3 is TGTGCCAGCAGTCCACAGGGATATGGCTACACCTTC.

The chain uses TRBV7-6 and TRBJ2-6; D might be TRBD2 (5 bases). Germline CDR1 is SGHVS and CDR2 is FNYEAQ. The CDR3 runs 15 residues. Trimming took 5 bases from V and 5 from J, leaving 13 bases between them. The CDR3 sequence: CASSVGRTWANVLTF. CDR3 DNA: TGTGCCAGCAGCGTAGGACGGACTTGGGCCAACGTCCTGACTTTC.

V gene TRBV18 combines with J gene TRBJ1-2; D gene unclear. Germline V gives CDR1 KGHSH, CDR2 LQKENI. The CDR3 runs to 12 residues. V shed 2 bases and J shed 8 bases, with 9 bases lying between them. The CDR3 loop is CASSPEGKGYTF. CDR3 DNA sequence: TGTGCCAGCTCACCAGAGGGTAAAGGCTACACCTTC.

The chain is built from TRBV30 and TRBJ2-1; 12 nucleotides agree with TRBD2. Trimming at V came to 2 bases and at J to 5 bases, leaving 10 bases not matched to a gene. Germline values: CDR1 GTSNPN, CDR2 SVGIG (reference sequence). This CDR3 is 17 amino acids long. The CDR3 nucleotides read TGTGCCTGGAGTATAGAGACTAGCGGGGGACCCAACAATGAGCAGTTCTTC. Its protein product is CAWSIETSGGPNNEQFF.

The chain carries TRBV19 and TRBJ2-7, with 16 bases lining up with TRBD2. The CDR3 runs 18 residues. Germline V gene data show CDR1 as LNHDA and CDR2 as SQIVND (reference sequence). V lost 2 bases and J lost 7; bases outside the gene matches: 11. The CDR3, as DNA: TGTGCCAGTAGTATATCGACGGGACTAGCGGGGGGGAGGTGGGAGCAGTACTTC. Translating gives CASSISTGLAGGRWEQYF. Using reference TRBV19 and TRBJ2-7 for the parts outside the CDR3, the full variable domain is DGGITQSPKYLFRKEGQNVTLSCEQNLNHDAMYWYRQDPGQGLRLIYYSQIVNDFQKGDIAEGYSVSREKKESFPLTVTSAQKNPTAFYLCASSISTGLAGGRWEQYFGPGTRLTVT.

The chain has TRBV6-6 and TRBJ1-6; D is undetermined. This CDR3 spans 14 amino acids. V was clipped by 4 bases and J by 5 bases, with 9 bases between them. Germline V gene sequence: CDR1 MNHNY, CDR2 SVGAGI (reference sequence). For the CDR3, the DNA is TGTGCCAGCAGTTCCCGGGAGAATAATTCACCCCTCCACTTT. This codes for CASSSRENNSPLHF.

This rearrangement joins TRBV14 to TRBJ2-1; 8 positions match TRBD2. V lost 0 bases, J lost 7 bases, and 20 bases stayed unmatched. This CDR3 has 20 amino acids. Germline CDR1 is SGHDN and CDR2 is FVKESK. The CDR3: CASSQDLHLAGVKRGNEQFF. In DNA form, the CDR3 reads TGTGCCAGCAGCCAAGACCTTCATCTAGCGGGTGTGAAACGGGGGAATGAGCAGTTCTTC.

The chain carries TRBV7-2 and TRBJ2-7; the match to TRBD1 covers 7 bases. CDR3 length: 13 amino acids. CDR1 SGHTA and CDR2 FQGNSA come from the germline V gene. The V and J ends lost 3 bases and 6 bases, in that order; junction bases with no gene match: 5. The CDR3 sequence is CASSLNRGSEQYF. For the CDR3, the DNA is TGTGCCAGCAGCTTGAACAGGGGTAGCGAGCAGTACTTC.

The chain employs TRBV7-3 and TRBJ2-1; 9 bases map to TRBD2. Germline V CDR1 and CDR2: SGHTA, FQGTGA. The CDR3 runs to 15 residues. With V trimmed by 2 bases and J by 2 bases, 1 base remained unmatched. The CDR3 DNA is TGTGCCAGCAGCTTACGCGGGGGGGCCTACAATGAGCAGTTCTTC. Encoded protein: CASSLRGGAYNEQFF.

This chain joins TRBV27 and TRBJ1-1; 10 bases align to TRBD1. Germline CDR1 MNHEY, CDR2 SMNVEV (reference sequence). This CDR3 contains 15 residues. V shed 7 bases, J shed 0 bases, and the junction held 5 bases outside the gene matches. Here the CDR3 DNA reads TGTGCCAGCACCCGGGACAGGGGTTTGAACACTGAAGCTTTCTTT. Encoded protein: CASTRDRGLNTEAFF.

The CDR3 DNA reads as TGCGCCAGCAGCTTGGACGGGTCGGCTAATTCACCCCTCCACTTT. This encodes CASSLDGSANSPLHF. The chain is built from TRBV5-1 and TRBJ1-6; no clear D gene. The germline V and J ends were trimmed by 0 bases and 6 bases, with 10 bases remaining between them. The germline V gene encodes CDR1 SGHRS and CDR2 YFSETQ. CDR3 length equals 15 residues.

The chain joins TRBV5-8 to TRBJ2-1; TRBD1 aligns across 7 bases. The J segment lost 7 bases and the V segment lost 2 bases, leaving 6 bases of the junction unmatched. Germline CDR1 SGHTS, CDR2 YDEGEE. The CDR3 is 14 residues long. CDR3 bases: TGTGCCAGCAGCTTCGACAGGGTTAGGAATGAGCAGTTCTTC. It specifies CASSFDRVRNEQFF.

This chain links TRBV11-2 with TRBJ2-7; 10 positions agree with TRBD1. J lost 5 bases, V lost 5 bases, and 9 bases had no gene match. There are 15 residues in the CDR3. The V gene's germline CDR1 is SGHAT and CDR2 FQNNGV. CDR3 amino acids: CASSLTGTGDHEQYF. The CDR3 DNA reads TGTGCCAGCAGCCTAACAGGGACAGGGGACCACGAGCAGTACTTC. Using reference TRBV11-2 and TRBJ2-7 for the parts outside the CDR3, the full variable domain is EAGVAQSPRYKIIEKRQSVAFWCNPISGHATLYWYQQILGQGPKLLIQFQNNGVVDDSQLPKDRFSAERLKGVDSTLKIQPAKLEDSAVYLCASSLTGTGDHEQYFGPGTRLTVT.

The chain couples TRBV6-5 to TRBJ1-1; the D gene is possibly TRBD1 (6 bases). CDR1 is MNHEY and CDR2 is SVGAGI in the germline V gene. This CDR3 has 14 residues. The V end was cut by 7 bases, the J end by 0 bases, with 12 bases between. CDR3 bases: TGTGCCAGCAAAAGGACAGAAATGAACACTGAAGCTTTCTTT. Translating it yields CASKRTEMNTEAFF.

The rearrangement links TRBV19 to TRBJ2-7; 8 nucleotides agree with TRBD1. Germline V gene sequence: CDR1 LNHDA, CDR2 SQIVND (reference sequence). CDR3 size: 14 residues. The trim removed 7 bases at V and 4 bases at J, leaving 9 bases unmatched. The CDR3 bases are TGTGCCAGTAATTCGGGGACAGGAGAATACGAGCAGTACTTC. Encoded protein: CASNSGTGEYEQYF.

This clone was counted between two and nine times. V gene TRBV28 combines with J gene TRBJ1-2; 7 nucleotides agree with TRBD1. The CDR3 loop spans 13 amino acids. The germline V gene has CDR1 MDHEN and CDR2 SYDVKM. V was pared by 7 bases and J by 3 bases, with 5 bases of the junction left unmatched. The CDR3 region is CASTEQGDYGYTF. The CDR3 region has the DNA TGTGCCAGCACGGAGCAGGGGGACTATGGCTACACCTTC.